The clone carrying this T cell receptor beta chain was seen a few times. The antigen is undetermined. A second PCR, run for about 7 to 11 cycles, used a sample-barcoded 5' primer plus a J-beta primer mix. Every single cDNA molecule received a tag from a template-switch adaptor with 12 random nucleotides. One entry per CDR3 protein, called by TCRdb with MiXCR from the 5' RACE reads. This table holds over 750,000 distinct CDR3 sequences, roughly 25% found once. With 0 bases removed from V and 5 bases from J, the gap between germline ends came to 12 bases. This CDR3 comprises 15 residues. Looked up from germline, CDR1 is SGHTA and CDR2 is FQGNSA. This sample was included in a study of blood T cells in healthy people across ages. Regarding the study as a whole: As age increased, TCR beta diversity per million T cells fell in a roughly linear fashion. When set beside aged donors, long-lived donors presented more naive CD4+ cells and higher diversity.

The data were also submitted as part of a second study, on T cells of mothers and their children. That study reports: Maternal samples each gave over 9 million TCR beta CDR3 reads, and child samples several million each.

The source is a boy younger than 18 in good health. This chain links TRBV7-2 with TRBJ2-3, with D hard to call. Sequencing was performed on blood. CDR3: CASSLARLTGDTQYF. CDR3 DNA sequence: TGTGCCAGCAGCTTAGCTCGCCTCACGGGAGATACGCAGTATTTT.